This T cell receptor (beta chain) derives from a study of cytomegalovirus exposure and HLA in healthy donors. About the study: Sequencing of roughly 180 million T cells in an earlier analysis found roughly 120 million unique TCR beta sequences. Study-level points and caveats: There were a few CMV-associated chains whose specificity for CMV antigens was confirmed in vitro.

Trimming removed 6 bases from V and 0 bases from J, with 14 bases in between. CDR3 length: 16 amino acids. Germline CDR1 MNHEY, CDR2 SMNVEV (reference sequence). PCR employed 60 Vbeta and 13 Jbeta primers. The protocol was immunoSEQ multiplex PCR, while the TCRdb copy is restricted to in-frame clones and leaves out a portion. The table shows about 190,000 clones, with 74% occurring only once. About this clone: What it binds is unknown.

This receptor was obtained from a woman younger than 45 in good health and CMV-seropositive. Sequencing was done on a sample of PBMCs. This sequence joins TRBV27 and TRBJ2-2, with D hard to call. The CDR3 bases are TGTGCCAGCAGCGCCGCACGGGTCACGAACACCGGGGAGCTGTTTTTT. Residues: CASSAARVTNTGELFF.